This TCR beta chain appears in the sequencing data of a study of metastatic and nonmetastatic thyroid tumors. Germline assignment: CDR1 GTSNPN and CDR2 SVGIG (reference sequence). The CDR3 loop spans 14 amino acids. The V and J ends lost 0 bases and 1 base respectively, with 7 bases between them. No treatment of any kind had been given to any patient before thyroid surgery. The study, taken as a whole, reports: It was reported that TCR beta diversity was significantly higher in malignant thyroid tumors than benign nodules, in blood and tumor.

This clone is categorized as medium-sized. Its target is not known. TCRdb reassembled clones from the PCR reads with MiXCR. The data contain approximately 13,000 clones, about an eighth of them singletons. The J gene is TRBJ1-5, the V gene TRBV30; D is uncertain. This TCR derives from a female donor with papillary thyroid cancer or a benign thyroid nodule (not recorded which). Some clones in this sample may be carry-over from other donors' samples. Sequencing was done on a sample of blood. DNA of the CDR3: TGTGCCTGGAGTGTGATCCAGAGCAATCAGCCCCAGCATTTT. Protein sequence: CAWSVIQSNQPQHF. The full variable domain, in which reference TRBV30 and TRBJ1-5 provide the parts outside the CDR3, is SQTIHQWPATLVQPVGSPLSLECTVEGTSNPNLYWYRQAAGRGLQLLFYSVGIGQISSEVPQNLSASRPQDRQFILSSKKLLLSDSGFYLCAWSVIQSNQPQHFGDGTRLSIL.